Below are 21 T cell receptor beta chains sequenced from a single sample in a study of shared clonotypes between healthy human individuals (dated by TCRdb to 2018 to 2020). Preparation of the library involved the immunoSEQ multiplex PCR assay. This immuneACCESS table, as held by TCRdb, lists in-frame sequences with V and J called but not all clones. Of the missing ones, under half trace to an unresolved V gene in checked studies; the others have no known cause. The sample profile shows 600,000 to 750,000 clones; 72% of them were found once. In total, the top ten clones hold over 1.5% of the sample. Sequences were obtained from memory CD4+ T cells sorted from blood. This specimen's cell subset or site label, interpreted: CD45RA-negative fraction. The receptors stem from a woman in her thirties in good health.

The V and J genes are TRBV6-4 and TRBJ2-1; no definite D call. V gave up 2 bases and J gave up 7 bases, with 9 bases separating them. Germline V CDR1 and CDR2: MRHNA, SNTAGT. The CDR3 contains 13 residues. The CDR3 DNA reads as TGTGCCAGCAGTGACCAGGCGCAAAATGAGCAGTTCTTC. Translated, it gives CASSDQAQNEQFF.

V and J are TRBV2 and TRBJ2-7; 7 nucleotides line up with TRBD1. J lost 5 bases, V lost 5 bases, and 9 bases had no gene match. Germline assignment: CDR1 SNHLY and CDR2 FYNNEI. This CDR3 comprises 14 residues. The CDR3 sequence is CASSLQGSGNEQYF. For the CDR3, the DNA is TGTGCCAGCAGTCTACAGGGGTCGGGGAACGAGCAGTACTTC.

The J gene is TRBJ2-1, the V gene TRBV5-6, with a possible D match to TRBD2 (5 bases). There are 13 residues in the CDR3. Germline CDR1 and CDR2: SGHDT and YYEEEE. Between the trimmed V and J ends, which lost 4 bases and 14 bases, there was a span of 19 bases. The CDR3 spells CASSPLDSLMEFF. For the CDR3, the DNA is TGTGCCAGCAGCCCCCTGGACTCCCTAATGGAGTTCTTC.

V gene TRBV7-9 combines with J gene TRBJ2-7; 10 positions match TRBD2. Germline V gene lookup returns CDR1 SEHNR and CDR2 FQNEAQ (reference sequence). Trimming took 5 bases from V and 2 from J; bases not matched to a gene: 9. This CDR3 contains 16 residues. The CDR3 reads CASSLTGSGRAYEQYF. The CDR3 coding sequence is TGTGCCAGCAGCCTCACGGGCAGCGGGAGGGCCTACGAGCAGTACTTC. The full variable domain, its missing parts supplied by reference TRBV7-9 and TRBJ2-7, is DTGVSQNPRHKITKRGQNVTFRCDPISEHNRLYWYRQTLGQGPEFLTYFQNEAQLEKSRLLSDRFSAERPKGSFSTLEIQRTEQGDSAMYLCASSLTGSGRAYEQYFGPGTRLTVT.

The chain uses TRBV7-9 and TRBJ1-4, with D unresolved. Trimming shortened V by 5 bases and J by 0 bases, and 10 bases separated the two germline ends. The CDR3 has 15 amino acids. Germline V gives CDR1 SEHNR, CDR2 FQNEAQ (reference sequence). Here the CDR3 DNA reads TGTGCCAGCAGCAGGGCCGTCTCAACTAATGAAAAACTGTTTTTT. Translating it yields CASSRAVSTNEKLFF.

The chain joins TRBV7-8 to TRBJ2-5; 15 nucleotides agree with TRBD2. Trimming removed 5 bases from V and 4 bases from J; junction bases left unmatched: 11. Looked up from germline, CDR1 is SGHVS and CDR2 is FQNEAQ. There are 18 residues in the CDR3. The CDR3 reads CASSIRTSGRAGIETQYF. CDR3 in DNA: TGTGCCAGCAGCATCAGGACTAGCGGGAGGGCCGGTATAGAGACCCAGTACTTC.

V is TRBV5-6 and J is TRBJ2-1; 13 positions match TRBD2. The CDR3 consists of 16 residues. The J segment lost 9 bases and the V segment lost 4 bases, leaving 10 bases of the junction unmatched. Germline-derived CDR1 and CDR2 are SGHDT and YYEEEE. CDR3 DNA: TGTGCCAGCAGCAGCTGGACTAGCGGGAGTTGGGGTGAGCAGTTCTTC. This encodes CASSSWTSGSWGEQFF. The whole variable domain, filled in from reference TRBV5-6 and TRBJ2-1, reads DAGVTQSPTHLIKTRGQQVTLRCSPKSGHDTVSWYQQALGQGPQFIFQYYEEEERQRGNFPDRFSGHQFPNYSSELNVNALLLGDSALYLCASSSWTSGSWGEQFFGPGTRLTVL.

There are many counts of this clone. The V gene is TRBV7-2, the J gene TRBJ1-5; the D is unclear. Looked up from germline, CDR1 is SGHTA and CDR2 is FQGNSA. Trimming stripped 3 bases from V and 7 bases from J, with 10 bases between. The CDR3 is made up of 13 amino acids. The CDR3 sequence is CASSFEKLQPQHF. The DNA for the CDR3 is TGTGCCAGCAGCTTTGAGAAGCTACAGCCCCAGCATTTT.

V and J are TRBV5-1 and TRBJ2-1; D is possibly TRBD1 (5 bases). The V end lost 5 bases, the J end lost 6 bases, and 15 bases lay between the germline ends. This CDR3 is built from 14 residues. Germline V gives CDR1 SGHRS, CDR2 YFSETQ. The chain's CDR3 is CASSAVLRGNEQFF. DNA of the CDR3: TGCGCCAGCAGTGCCGTCCTAAGGGGCAATGAGCAGTTCTTC.

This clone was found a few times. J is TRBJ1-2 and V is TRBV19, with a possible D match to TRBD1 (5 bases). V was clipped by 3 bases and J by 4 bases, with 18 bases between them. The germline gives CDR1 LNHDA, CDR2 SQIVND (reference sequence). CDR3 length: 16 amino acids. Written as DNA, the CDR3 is TGTGCCAGTAGTATTTGGGGACGGCAGAGCGGCTATGGCTACACCTTC. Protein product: CASSIWGRQSGYGYTF.

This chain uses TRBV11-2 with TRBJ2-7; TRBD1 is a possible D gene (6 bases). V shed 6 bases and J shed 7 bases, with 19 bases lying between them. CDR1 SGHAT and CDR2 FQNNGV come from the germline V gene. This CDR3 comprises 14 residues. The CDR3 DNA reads TGTGCCAGCAGTTCTAAAGCAGGGGCCGGGGAGCAGTACTTC. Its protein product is CASSSKAGAGEQYF. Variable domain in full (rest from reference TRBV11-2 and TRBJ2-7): EAGVAQSPRYKIIEKRQSVAFWCNPISGHATLYWYQQILGQGPKLLIQFQNNGVVDDSQLPKDRFSAERLKGVDSTLKIQPAKLEDSAVYLCASSSKAGAGEQYFGPGTRLTVT.

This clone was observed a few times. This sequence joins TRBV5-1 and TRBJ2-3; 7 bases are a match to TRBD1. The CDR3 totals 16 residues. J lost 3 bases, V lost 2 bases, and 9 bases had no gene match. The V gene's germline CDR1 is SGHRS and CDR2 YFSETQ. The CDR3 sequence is CASSFLPTGRTDTQYF. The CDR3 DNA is TGCGCCAGCAGCTTTCTCCCGACAGGGCGAACAGATACGCAGTATTTT.

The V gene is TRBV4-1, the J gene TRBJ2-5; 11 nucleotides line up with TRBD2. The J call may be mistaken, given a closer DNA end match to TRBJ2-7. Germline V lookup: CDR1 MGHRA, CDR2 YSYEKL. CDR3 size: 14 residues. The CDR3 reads CASSLRLAGYEQYF. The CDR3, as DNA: TGCGCCAGCAGCCTTCGACTAGCGGGGTACGAGCAGTACTTC.

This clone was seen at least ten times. The CDR3 spells CASIRGSSYEQYF. The CDR3 region has the DNA TGTGCCAGCATCCGCGGGAGCTCCTACGAGCAGTACTTC. J is TRBJ2-7 and V is TRBV2, with 7 bases matching TRBD2. Looked up from germline, CDR1 is SNHLY and CDR2 is FYNNEI. V was pared by 7 bases and J by 0 bases, with 3 bases of the junction left unmatched. This CDR3 has 13 amino acids.

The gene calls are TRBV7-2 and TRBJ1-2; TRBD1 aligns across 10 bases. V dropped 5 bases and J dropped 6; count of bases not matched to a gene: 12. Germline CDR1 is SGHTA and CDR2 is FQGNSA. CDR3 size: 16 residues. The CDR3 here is CASSQAGTGEDDGYTF. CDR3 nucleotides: TGTGCCAGCAGCCAGGCCGGGACAGGGGAAGATGATGGCTACACCTTC. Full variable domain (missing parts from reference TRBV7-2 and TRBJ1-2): GAGVSQSPSNKVTEKGKDVELRCDPISGHTALYWYRQSLGQGLEFLIYFQGNSAPDKSGLPSDRFSAERTGGSVSTLTIQRTQQEDSAVYLCASSQAGTGEDDGYTFGSGTRLTVV.

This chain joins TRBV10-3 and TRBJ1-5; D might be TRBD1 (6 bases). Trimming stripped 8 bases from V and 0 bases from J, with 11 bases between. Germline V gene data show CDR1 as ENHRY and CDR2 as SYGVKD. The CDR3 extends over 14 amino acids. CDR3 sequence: CAIGTTNSNQPQHF. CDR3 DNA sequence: TGTGCCATCGGGACAACTAATAGCAATCAGCCCCAGCATTTT.

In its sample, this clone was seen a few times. The CDR3 loop reads CASSLAEASGRLKLHRRELFF. The CDR3 DNA reads as TGCGCCAGCAGCTTGGCCGAGGCTAGCGGGAGACTAAAATTACACCGCCGGGAGCTGTTTTTT. The J gene is TRBJ2-2, the V gene TRBV5-1; 10 nucleotides agree with TRBD2. The germline CDR1 and CDR2 sequences are SGHRS and YFSETQ. Germline trimming cut 0 bases from V and 9 bases from J; bases unmatched to any gene: 23. The CDR3 runs 21 residues.

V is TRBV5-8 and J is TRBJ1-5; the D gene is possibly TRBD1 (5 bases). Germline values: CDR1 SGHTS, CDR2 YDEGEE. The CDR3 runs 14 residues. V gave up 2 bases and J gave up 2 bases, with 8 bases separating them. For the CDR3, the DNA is TGTGCCAGCAGCTTCCGGGGACGCAATCAGCCCCAGCATTTT. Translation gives CASSFRGRNQPQHF.

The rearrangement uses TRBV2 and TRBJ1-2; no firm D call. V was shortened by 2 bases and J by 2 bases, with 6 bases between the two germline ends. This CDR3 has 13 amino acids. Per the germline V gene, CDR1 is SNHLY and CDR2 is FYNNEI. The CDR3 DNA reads TGTGCCAGCAGTGAACAGGCCAACTATGGCTACACCTTC. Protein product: CASSEQANYGYTF.

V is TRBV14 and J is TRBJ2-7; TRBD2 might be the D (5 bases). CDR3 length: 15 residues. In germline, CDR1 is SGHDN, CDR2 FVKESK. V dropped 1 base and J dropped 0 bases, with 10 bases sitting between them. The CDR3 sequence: CASSQAERGSYEQYF. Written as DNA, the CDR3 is TGTGCCAGCAGCCAAGCGGAACGGGGCTCCTACGAGCAGTACTTC.

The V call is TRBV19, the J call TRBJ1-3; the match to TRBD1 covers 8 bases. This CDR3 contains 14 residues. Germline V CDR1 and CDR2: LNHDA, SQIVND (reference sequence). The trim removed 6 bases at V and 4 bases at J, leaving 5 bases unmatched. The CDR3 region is CASRSGGSGNTIYF. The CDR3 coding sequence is TGTGCCAGTAGGTCAGGGGGCTCCGGAAACACCATATATTTT.